Given below is one T cell receptor beta chain in context. What it recognizes is unknown. CDR1 SNHLY and CDR2 FYNNEI come from the germline V gene. Trimming removed 1 base from V and 2 bases from J, with 9 bases in between. This CDR3 is built from 14 residues. These data belong to a study of blood T cells in healthy people across ages. A second PCR, run for about 6 to 11 cycles, used a sample-barcoded 5' primer plus a J-beta primer mix. MiXCR, applied by TCRdb to the 5' RACE reads, yields one record per CDR3 protein. The table shows roughly 800,000 distinct CDR3 sequences, with roughly 25% occurring only once. General observations from the study: TCR beta diversity, measured per million T cells, fell in a roughly linear way with age. What prevented conclusive comparison of naive and antigen-experienced cells was that PBMCs were unsorted. Whereas aged donors had fewer naive CD4+ cells, long-lived donors had more of them and higher diversity.

These data also formed part of another study, on T cells of mothers and their children. That paper adds: In cDNA synthesis, all of the extracted RNA was used at approximately 1.4 ug per 15 ul.

The sample was blood. The receptor was isolated from a boy aged 5-17 years in good health. The chain is built from TRBV2 and TRBJ2-7; a possible D gene is TRBD1 (6 bases). In DNA form, the CDR3 reads TGTGCCAGCAGTGAAGGGGCAGGGGCCTACGAGCAGTACTTC. Its translation is CASSEGAGAYEQYF.